This T cell receptor beta chain stems from a study of PD-1 blockade in mismatch repair-deficient tumors. Sequenced by immunoSEQ multiplex PCR; TCRdb stores in-frame clones only, minus some. Of 60,000 to 65,000 clones in the sample, 88% were seen once. The V end was cut by 1 base, the J end by 4 bases, with 10 bases between. The germline V gene encodes CDR1 MNHEY and CDR2 SMNVEV (reference sequence). The CDR3 contains 14 residues. The sequence was collected from an adult with mismatch repair-deficient cancer. J is TRBJ1-2 and V is TRBV27, with D hard to call. The source material was peripheral blood, sampled 52 weeks after starting pembrolizumab. The CDR3 sequence is CASSLFPGSYGYTF. The CDR3 DNA is TGTGCCAGCAGTTTATTCCCCGGGAGCTATGGCTACACCTTC.